This record covers a single TCR beta chain. Its binding antigen is unknown. It has no much larger one-base neighbor in the sample; base qualities were not kept. The CDR3, cysteine through phenylalanine, is 13 amino acids long. The CDR3 DNA has 39 bases and is translated from base 1. Trimming costs V 1 base and J 3 bases, and their ends lie 3 bases apart. The germline V gene specifies SGHTA as CDR1 and FQGNSA as CDR2. The CDR3 regions of human TCRbeta chains were analyzed by immunosequencing. In the source study's methods: TCRs in the repertoires were compared against a reference library of SARS-CoV-2-specific TCRs that had been generated with the MIRA antigen-specificity platform. Breadth meant the fraction of unique TCRs that were SARS-CoV-2-associated, whereas depth meant the fraction of total T cells that were SARS-CoV-2-associated. Using the MIRA data, each spike-specific TCR was assigned both to the spike region to which the TCR was reactive and to a CD4 or CD8 class. Log10-transformed breadth and depth values were compared by one-way ANOVA with Sidak's multiple comparisons tests. Imported from immuneACCESS, the table was reduced by TCRdb to in-frame sequences with V and J called. These copies leave out some clones; in studies compared against another copy, an unresolved V gene accounts for under half, and the cause of the remainder is not known. V, J and clone size are those of that table, while D and trimming were read from the DNA. The sample table lists tens of thousands of clones, more than 85% of them with a count of one. The ten most abundant clones make up 15% to 20% of the sample.

The sample is drawn from a study of T cell responses to AZD1222 COVID-19 vaccine (dated by TCRdb to the early 2020s). With respect to the entire study: AZD1222 recipients with second doses at about 4 weeks or about 12 weeks were pooled, because spike-specific TCR depth and breadth did not differ between schedules. TCR sequencing was performed for over 230 trial participants, of whom about 210 were given two doses of AZD1222 and around 25 were given two doses of MenACWY control vaccine. Trial participants were enrolled by age into 18-55, 56-69 and 70-plus year subgroups, with about 150, 28 and 57 TCR-sequenced participants respectively. Findings and caveats that apply to the study as a whole: After two AZD1222 doses, spike-specific TCR breadth and depth were significantly higher than at day 0 and than in MenACWY recipients. CD4 TCRs associated with the vaccine covered the entire spike protein, and the dominant responses were in regions 160-218 and 743-854. Only a handful of AZD1222 recipients were SARS-CoV-2 seropositive at baseline, limiting conclusions about previously exposed vaccinees. No day 14 peak-response samples were available, so repertoires were characterized only after the peak T cell response. Participants were mostly white British, with more females than males. The authors suggested clonal diversity may have been underestimated. Reportedly, almost half of the unique spike-specific TCRs recognized epitopes lying outside the regions that are mutated in the B.1.351 and B.1.1.7 variants. In the small 56-69-year group, the increase in depth fell short of significance, most likely because of low power.

In the paper's terms, the time point label means: baseline before first vaccination. Samples from vaccinated people were obtained from the UK trials COV001 and COV002, which included a single-blind randomized controlled phase 2/3 trial of AZD1222 (ChAdOx1 nCoV-19) in healthy adults. Trial participant PBMC samples were collected at day 0 and day 28 after the second dose for TCRbeta chain sequencing. The chain couples TRBV7-2 to TRBJ2-2; confidence is insufficient to name the D gene. The source material was peripheral blood, sampled on day 0 of AZD1222 vaccination. The receptor was derived from an adult in good health. The sequence in DNA is TGTGCCAGCAGCTTAGTAGACACCGGGGAGCTGTTTTTT. Its protein is CASSLVDTGELFF. The CDR3, completed at both ends by the reference TRBV7-2 and TRBJ2-2 genes, gives the full variable domain GAGVSQSPSNKVTEKGKDVELRCDPISGHTALYWYRQSLGQGLEFLIYFQGNSAPDKSGLPSDRFSAERTGGSVSTLTIQRTQQEDSAVYLCASSLVDTGELFFGEGSRLTVL.